This paragraph reports one T cell receptor beta chain. No antigen is known for it. This CDR3 has 14 amino acids. V lost 3 bases and J lost 5, with 12 bases in between. Germline CDR1 reads SGHVS; CDR2 reads FNYEAQ. This sample was included in a study of blood T cells in healthy people across ages. The authors ran a second PCR of 7 to 11 cycles using a sample-barcoded 5' primer and a J-beta primer mix. Researchers report that a template-switch adaptor with 12 random nucleotides tagged each cDNA molecule. TCRdb re-derived calls from the 5' RACE reads in MiXCR, one entry per CDR3 protein. The data contain approximately 1.5 million distinct CDR3 sequences, 35% to 45% of them seen just once; the ten biggest clones take up around 4%. Total RNA extraction produced at least 5 micrograms (per sample) for the study. General observations from the study: Because sorting was not performed, PBMCs prevented conclusive naive versus antigen-experienced comparison. TCR beta diversity per million T cells fell roughly linearly with age.

The chain combines TRBV7-6 with TRBJ2-3; no firm D call. What was sequenced was blood. The TCR sequence derives from a woman under 30 in good health. The CDR3 DNA is TGTGCCAGCAGCTTGGGATACGACGAAGATACGCAGTATTTT. Residues: CASSLGYDEDTQYF.